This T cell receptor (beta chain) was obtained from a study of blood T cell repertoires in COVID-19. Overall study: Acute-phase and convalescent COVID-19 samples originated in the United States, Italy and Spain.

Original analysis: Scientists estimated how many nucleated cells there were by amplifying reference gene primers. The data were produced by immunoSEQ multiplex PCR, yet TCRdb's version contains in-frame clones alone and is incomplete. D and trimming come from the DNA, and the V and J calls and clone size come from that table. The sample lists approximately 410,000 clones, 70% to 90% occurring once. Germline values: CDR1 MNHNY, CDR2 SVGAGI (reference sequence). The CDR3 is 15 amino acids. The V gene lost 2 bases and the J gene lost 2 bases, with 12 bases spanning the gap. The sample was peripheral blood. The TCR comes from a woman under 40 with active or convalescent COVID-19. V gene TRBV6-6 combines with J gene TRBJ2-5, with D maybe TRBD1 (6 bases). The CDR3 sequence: CASSYRRTAQETQYF. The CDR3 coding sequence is TGTGCCAGCAGTTACCGTCGGACAGCGCAAGAGACCCAGTACTTC.